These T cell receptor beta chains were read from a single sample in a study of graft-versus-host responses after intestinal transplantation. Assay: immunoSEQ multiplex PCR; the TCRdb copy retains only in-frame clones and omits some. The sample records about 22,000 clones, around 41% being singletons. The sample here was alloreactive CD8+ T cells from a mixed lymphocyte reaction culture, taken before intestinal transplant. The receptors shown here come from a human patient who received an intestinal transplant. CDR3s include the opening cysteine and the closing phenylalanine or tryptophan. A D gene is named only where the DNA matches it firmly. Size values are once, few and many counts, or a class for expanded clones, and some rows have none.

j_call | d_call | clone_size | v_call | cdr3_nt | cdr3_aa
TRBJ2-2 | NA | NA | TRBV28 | TGTGCCAGCATCTCCCCTATACCCGGGGAGCTGTTTTTT | CASISPIPGELFF
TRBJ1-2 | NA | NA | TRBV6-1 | TGTGCCAGCCATCCGGGGCCCGATAACTATGGCTACACCTTC | CASHPGPDNYGYTF
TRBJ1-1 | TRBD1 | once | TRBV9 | TGTGCCAGCAGCGCAAGGGGGCATCATACTGGGGACACTGAAGCTTTCTTT | CASSARGHHTGDTEAFF
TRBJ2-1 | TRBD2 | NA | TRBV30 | TGTGCCTGGACCCCCGGGGGGATCTACAATGAGCAGTTCTTC | CAWTPGGIYNEQFF
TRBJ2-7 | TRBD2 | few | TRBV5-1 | TGCGCCAGCAGCTCAACTAGCGAGAACTACGAGCAGTACTTC | CASSSTSENYEQYF
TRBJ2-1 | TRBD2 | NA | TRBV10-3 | TGTGCCATCAGTGACCTAGCGGGAGAGGGATGGAATGAGCAGTTCTTC | CAISDLAGEGWNEQFF
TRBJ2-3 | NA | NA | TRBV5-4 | TGTGCCAGCAACGCCGGGCGGATCACAGATACGCAGTATTTT | CASNAGRITDTQYF
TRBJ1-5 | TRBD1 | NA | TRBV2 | TGTGCCAGCAGTTCAACAGGGGGCCAGGCGAATCAGCCCCAGCATTTT | CASSSTGGQANQPQHF
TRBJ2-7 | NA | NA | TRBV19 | TGTGCCAGTAGTGGACGGGACGGACGCTCCTACGAGCAGTACTTC | CASSGRDGRSYEQYF
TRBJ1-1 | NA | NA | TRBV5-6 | TGTGCCAGCAGCCAAGCTACATTGATTTGGACTGAAGCTTTCTTT | CASSQATLIWTEAFF
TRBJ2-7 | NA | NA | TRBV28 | TGTGCCAGCAACGTAGCCCAGAGCTCCTACGAGCAGTACTTC | CASNVAQSSYEQYF
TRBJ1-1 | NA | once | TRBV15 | TGTGCCACCAGCAGAGTTGTGTTCAGGAACACTGAAGCTTTCTTT | CATSRVVFRNTEAFF
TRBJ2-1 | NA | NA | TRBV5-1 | TGCGCCAGCAGCTTGGTTCTAGCCTCCTACAATGAGCAGTTCTTC | CASSLVLASYNEQFF
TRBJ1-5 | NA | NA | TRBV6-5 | TGTGCCAGCAGTTACGGTGTAGGAGCATGGCCCCAGCATTTT | CASSYGVGAWPQHF
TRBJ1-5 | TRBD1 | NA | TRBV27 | TGTGCCAGCAGTCGAGGGGGCCCAATTCAGCCCCAGCATTTT | CASSRGGPIQPQHF
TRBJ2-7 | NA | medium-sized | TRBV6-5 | TGTGCCAGCAGTTACTCGATGGCAGGGACGTACGAGCAGTACTTC | CASSYSMAGTYEQYF
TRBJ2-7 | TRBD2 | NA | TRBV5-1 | TGCGCCAGCAGCTTAAACCAGCGGGAGACCTACGAGCAGTACTTC | CASSLNQRETYEQYF
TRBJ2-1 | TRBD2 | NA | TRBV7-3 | TGTGCCAGCAGCATGGTAGCGGGGGCGGAGGGTGAGCAGTTCTTC | CASSMVAGAEGEQFF
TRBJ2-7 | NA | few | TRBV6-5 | TGTGCCAGCAGTTACACCCGTCGGGGCTCCTACGAGCAGTACTTC | CASSYTRRGSYEQYF
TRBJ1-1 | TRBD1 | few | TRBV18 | TGTGCCAGCTCACCCAATCAGGGACAGGGGGACACTGAAGCTTTCTTT | CASSPNQGQGDTEAFF
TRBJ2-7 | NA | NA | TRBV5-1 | TGCGCCAGCAGTCGGGCGGACTACGAGCAGTACTTC | CASSRADYEQYF
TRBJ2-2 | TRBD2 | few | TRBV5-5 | TGTGCCAGCAGCTTGAGCCTAGCGGGAAACACCGGGGAGCTGTTTTTT | CASSLSLAGNTGELFF
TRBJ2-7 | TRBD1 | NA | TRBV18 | TGTGCCAGCTCACCACCGGGGACAGGGTCCTACGAGCAGTACTTC | CASSPPGTGSYEQYF
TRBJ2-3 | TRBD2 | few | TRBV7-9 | TGTGCCAGCAGCTCATATCGGACTAGCGGGACATCGGCAGATACGCAGTATTTT | CASSSYRTSGTSADTQYF
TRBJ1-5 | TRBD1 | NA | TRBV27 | TGTGCCAGCAGGCCGACAGGGGGCAATCAGCCCCAGCATTTT | CASRPTGGNQPQHF
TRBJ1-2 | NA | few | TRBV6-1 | NA | CASRRAGTTNYGYTF
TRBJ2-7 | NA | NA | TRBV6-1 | TGTGCCAGCCTCCGGTTGTACGAGCAGTACTTC | CASLRLYEQYF
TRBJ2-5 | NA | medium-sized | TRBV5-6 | TGTGCCAGCAGCTTTGGGGATCAAGAGACCCAGTACTTC | CASSFGDQETQYF
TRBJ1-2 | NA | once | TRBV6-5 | TGTGCCAGCAGTTCAACAGATATCTATGGCTACACCTTC | CASSSTDIYGYTF
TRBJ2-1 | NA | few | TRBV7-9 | TGTGCCAGCAGCTTAGTGGCCTCTCAGGAGCAGTTCTTC | CASSLVASQEQFF